Presented here are 28 T cell receptor beta chains from one specimen sequenced in a study of T cell changes during pregnancy in multiple sclerosis. The method was immunoSEQ multiplex PCR; TCRdb's version includes in-frame clones alone and lacks a portion of them. Seen here are 16,000 or so clones, approximately 95% observed once, and the top ten hold approximately 0.82%. This specimen consisted of peripheral blood, obtained in the third trimester of pregnancy. The source is a female donor with multiple sclerosis, enrolled in a pregnancy study.

V is TRBV7-3 and J is TRBJ2-5; the D gene is possibly TRBD1 (6 bases). This CDR3 is 15 amino acids long. Germline V lookup: CDR1 SGHTA, CDR2 FQGTGA. The V end lost 5 bases, the J end lost 2 bases, and 15 bases lay between the germline ends. The CDR3 DNA follows: TGTGCCAGCAGCCCCGCCGGGACATCACAAGAGACCCAGTACTTC. Protein: CASSPAGTSQETQYF.

The chain is built from TRBV5-1 and TRBJ2-3, with D maybe TRBD2 (5 bases). This CDR3 has 14 residues. V was trimmed by 0 bases and J by 6 bases, leaving 11 bases between them. CDR1 and CDR2 (germline): SGHRS, YFSETQ. The CDR3 protein is CASSLVVGGDTQYF. The CDR3 DNA is TGCGCCAGCAGCTTGGTAGTAGGCGGGGATACGCAGTATTTT.

The chain links TRBV7-8 to TRBJ2-7; D is ambiguous. V lost 5 bases, J lost 2 bases, and 4 bases lay in between. The CDR3 covers 11 residues. Germline assignment: CDR1 SGHVS and CDR2 FQNEAQ. The DNA for the CDR3 is TGTGCCAGCAGCGACACCTACGAGCAGTACTTC. It codes for CASSDTYEQYF.

This sequence joins TRBV18 and TRBJ2-1; 10 positions agree with TRBD2. V shed 4 bases and J 5 bases; nucleotides not matched to a gene: 8. CDR3 length: 16 amino acids. CDR1 is KGHSH and CDR2 is LQKENI in the germline V gene. CDR3 DNA: TGTGCCAGCTCACTCGCTAGCGGGAGATCGAACAATGAGCAGTTCTTC. It yields the protein CASSLASGRSNNEQFF.

This clone occurred once. The chain links TRBV12-5 to TRBJ1-4; D is possibly TRBD1 (5 bases). The CDR3 has 17 residues. Germline V gene lookup returns CDR1 LGHNT and CDR2 FRNRAP. V was shortened by 3 bases and J by 0 bases, with 14 bases between the two germline ends. The CDR3 spells CASGFTQGYPTNEKLFF. Written as DNA, the CDR3 is TGTGCTAGTGGTTTTACCCAGGGCTACCCAACTAATGAAAAACTGTTTTTT.

J is TRBJ1-1 and V is TRBV27; no firm D call. Trimming stripped 0 bases from V and 1 base from J, with 9 bases between. CDR1 and CDR2 from the germline V gene are MNHEY and SMNVEV (reference sequence). The CDR3 totals 15 residues. CDR3 residues: CASSLSRRGNTEAFF. Here the CDR3 DNA reads TGTGCCAGCAGTTTATCCCGGCGGGGGAACACTGAAGCTTTCTTT.

The V call is TRBV11-2, the J call TRBJ2-6, with D uncertain. V was cut by 1 base and J by 2 bases, with 15 bases left in between. CDR1 and CDR2 (germline): SGHAT, FQNNGV. The CDR3 runs 18 residues. Written as DNA, the CDR3 is TGTGCCAGCAGCTTAGCGCGGCAGTTGGAGACTGGGGCCAACGTCCTGACTTTC. It specifies CASSLARQLETGANVLTF.

This clone was observed once. The chain links TRBV28 to TRBJ2-3; 12 positions agree with TRBD2. The CDR3 extends over 16 amino acids. Per the germline V gene, CDR1 is MDHEN and CDR2 is SYDVKM. V trimming: 7 bases; J trimming: 3 bases; junction bases outside the gene matches: 8. CDR3 DNA: TGTGCCAGCACCACCAGGCTAGCGGGAGGGACAGATACGCAGTATTTT. Translated, it gives CASTTRLAGGTDTQYF.

V usage is TRBV9 and J usage is TRBJ1-1; D may be TRBD1 (6 bases). Germline loops: CDR1 SGDLS, CDR2 YYNGEE. V shed 0 bases and J shed 3 bases, with 12 bases lying between them. The CDR3 covers 15 residues. CDR3 coding DNA: TGTGCCAGCAGCGTAGTGCCAGGGGTGGACACTGAAGCTTTCTTT. Translating it yields CASSVVPGVDTEAFF. Full variable domain (rest looked up from reference TRBV9 and TRBJ1-1): DSGVTQTPKHLITATGQRVTLRCSPRSGDLSVYWYQQSLDQGLQFLIQYYNGEERAKGNILERFSAQQFPDLHSELNLSSLELGDSALYFCASSVVPGVDTEAFFGQGTRLTVV.

The V call is TRBV19, the J call TRBJ2-7, with D perhaps TRBD1 (5 bases). The CDR3 consists of 15 residues. V dropped 6 bases and J dropped 4 bases, with 19 bases sitting between them. Germline CDR1 and CDR2: LNHDA and SQIVND (reference sequence). CDR3 region: CASSQTAIERYEQYF. CDR3 in DNA: TGTGCCAGTAGCCAGACAGCGATAGAACGGTACGAGCAGTACTTC.

The chain recombines TRBV6-5 with TRBJ2-5; TRBD1 is a possible D gene (6 bases). CDR3 size: 16 residues. Germline V CDR1 and CDR2: MNHEY, SVGAGI. V lost 0 bases, J lost 2 bases, and 13 bases lay in between. The CDR3 nucleotides are TGTGCCAGCAGTTACTCGCCCTGGACAGAGCAAGAGACCCAGTACTTC. Protein product: CASSYSPWTEQETQYF.

This clone appeared once. J is TRBJ1-1 and V is TRBV6-6; 9 nucleotides line up with TRBD1. The CDR3 is 16 amino acids. The ends lost 2 bases at V and 4 bases at J; junction bases unmatched: 8. CDR1 is MNHNY, CDR2 SVGAGI, per germline (reference sequence). CDR3 loop: CASSYLRQGGTTEAFF. CDR3 in DNA: TGTGCCAGCAGTTACCTCCGACAGGGGGGTACCACTGAAGCTTTCTTT.

This chain uses TRBV18 with TRBJ1-4; 7 bases fit TRBD1. There are 16 residues in the CDR3. Germline CDR1 reads KGHSH; CDR2 reads LQKENI. The junction had 7 bases not matched to a gene; V was cut back by 3 bases and J by 3 bases. The CDR3 bases are TGTGCCAGCTCACCTTGGGCCGGGACAGCTAATGAAAAACTGTTTTTT. Its protein is CASSPWAGTANEKLFF.

The rearrangement joins TRBV29-1 to TRBJ2-2; possible D gene TRBD1, 6 bases. This CDR3 comprises 15 residues. The ends were cut back, 0 bases at V and 3 bases at J, with 11 bases in the middle. Per germline, CDR1 SQVTM and CDR2 ANQGSEA. In nucleotides, the CDR3 is TGCAGCGTTGAAGACGTAAACAGGGACACCGGGGAGCTGTTTTTT. This gives the protein CSVEDVNRDTGELFF.

The J gene is TRBJ1-6, the V gene TRBV7-9; TRBD1 agrees at 8 bases. Germline lookup yields CDR1 SEHNR and CDR2 FQNEAQ (reference sequence). The CDR3 contains 14 residues. After removal of 5 bases from V and 10 bases from J, the junction contained 7 bases not matched to a gene. CDR3 DNA: TGTGCCAGCAGCCGCGACAGGGGAGACTCACCCCTCCACTTT. Encoded protein: CASSRDRGDSPLHF.

The CDR3 protein is CASSLDRTEAFF. In DNA, the CDR3 is TGTGCCAGCAGCTTAGATCGCACTGAAGCTTTCTTT. The chain couples TRBV11-2 to TRBJ1-1; no definite D call. Germline V lookup: CDR1 SGHAT, CDR2 FQNNGV. The ends were cut back, 0 bases at V and 4 bases at J, with 3 bases in the middle. CDR3 length: 12 amino acids.

The chain carries TRBV5-1 and TRBJ1-1, with D perhaps TRBD1 (5 bases). The germline V gene has CDR1 SGHRS and CDR2 YFSETQ. Between the trimmed V and J ends, which lost 2 bases and 5 bases, there was a span of 13 bases. The CDR3 runs 14 residues. In DNA form, the CDR3 reads TGCGCCAGCAGCTTTGGCACAGGTGGGACTGAAGCTTTCTTT. It is translated as CASSFGTGGTEAFF. Based on the CDR3 plus reference TRBV5-1 and TRBJ1-1, the full variable domain is KAGVTQTPRYLIKTRGQQVTLSCSPISGHRSVSWYQQTPGQGLQFLFEYFSETQRNKGNFPGRFSGRQFSNSRSEMNVSTLELGDSALYLCASSFGTGGTEAFFGQGTRLTVV.

V gene TRBV28 combines with J gene TRBJ2-1; the match to TRBD2 covers 8 bases. Germline CDR1 is MDHEN and CDR2 is SYDVKM. V shed 5 bases and J 7 bases; nucleotides not matched to a gene: 13. The CDR3 totals 16 residues. Here the CDR3 DNA reads TGTGCCAGCAGTCCCGTTTTAGGCGGGAGGCCAAATGAGCAGTTCTTC. This codes for CASSPVLGGRPNEQFF.

This sequence joins TRBV15 and TRBJ1-5; the match to TRBD1 covers 7 bases. V lost 1 base and J lost 2; bases outside the gene matches: 5. The germline CDR1 and CDR2 sequences are LNHNV and YYDKDF (reference sequence). The CDR3 is 16 amino acids. CDR3: CATSRGQGLGNQPQHF. DNA of the CDR3: TGTGCCACCAGCAGAGGACAGGGCTTAGGCAATCAGCCCCAGCATTTT.

The rearrangement links TRBV18 to TRBJ1-3; D is possibly TRBD1 (5 bases). The germline gives CDR1 KGHSH, CDR2 LQKENI. The CDR3 totals 15 residues. The V end lost 3 bases, the J end lost 3 bases, and 12 bases lay between the germline ends. The CDR3 nucleotides read TGTGCCAGCTCACCTGTCGCAGGGATTGGAAACACCATATATTTT. It encodes CASSPVAGIGNTIYF.

The CDR3 loop reads CASSQDRGTGNTIYF. The CDR3, as DNA: TGTGCCAGCAGCCAGGACAGGGGGACTGGAAACACCATATATTTT. The chain is built from TRBV5-4 and TRBJ1-3; TRBD1 agrees at 10 bases. Trimming took 4 bases from V and 2 from J; bases not matched to a gene: 3. The CDR3 is 15 residues long. Germline V lookup: CDR1 SGHNT, CDR2 YYREEE (reference sequence).

CDR3 bases: TGCGCCAGCAGCCAAGTATCGGGCAGGGGAGAAGCTTTCTTT. This gives the protein CASSQVSGRGEAFF. V usage is TRBV4-3 and J usage is TRBJ1-1, with D possibly matching TRBD1 (6 bases). The germline V gene encodes CDR1 LGHNA and CDR2 YSLEER. The ends were cut back, 1 base at V and 8 bases at J, with 14 bases in the middle. The CDR3 consists of 14 residues.

The CDR3 loop reads CAISDPPSGGGDTQYF. Here the CDR3 DNA reads TGTGCCATCAGTGACCCGCCGTCGGGGGGAGGGGATACGCAGTATTTT. The J gene is TRBJ2-3, the V gene TRBV10-3; 7 nucleotides align to TRBD2. With V trimmed by 3 bases and J by 6 bases, 12 bases remained unmatched. The CDR3 is 16 amino acids. Germline V lookup: CDR1 ENHRY, CDR2 SYGVKD.

V usage is TRBV19 and J usage is TRBJ2-6; 7 bases are a match to TRBD1. The CDR3 is 16 amino acids. V lost 6 bases and J lost 0; bases outside the gene matches: 5. Germline CDR1 LNHDA, CDR2 SQIVND (reference sequence). The CDR3: CASRPTGDSGANVLTF. DNA of the CDR3: TGTGCCAGTAGGCCTACAGGGGACTCTGGGGCCAACGTCCTGACTTTC.

V is TRBV5-1 and J is TRBJ1-2; 7 nucleotides line up with TRBD1. CDR1 is SGHRS and CDR2 is YFSETQ in the germline V gene. Losses at the gene ends were 4 bases for V and 5 bases for J; bases not matched to a gene: 5. CDR3 size: 13 residues. This chain's CDR3 is CASSLGTEYGYTF. The CDR3 DNA reads as TGCGCCAGCAGCCTAGGGACAGAGTATGGCTACACCTTC.

V and J are TRBV5-1 and TRBJ2-7, with 8 bases lining up with TRBD1. With V trimmed by 4 bases and J by 8 bases, 11 bases remained unmatched. The germline V gene has CDR1 SGHRS and CDR2 YFSETQ. CDR3 length: 14 amino acids. The CDR3 region is CASSMGQETWKQYF. CDR3 bases: TGCGCCAGCAGCATGGGACAGGAGACTTGGAAGCAGTACTTC.

The V gene is TRBV2, the J gene TRBJ1-3; D is ambiguous. The germline V gene encodes CDR1 SNHLY and CDR2 FYNNEI. This CDR3 contains 15 residues. Trimming removed 4 bases at V and 4 bases at J, with 14 bases between. The chain's CDR3 is CASSVELKAGNTIYF. CDR3 in DNA: TGTGCCAGCAGTGTCGAATTGAAAGCGGGAAACACCATATATTTT.

This chain joins TRBV19 and TRBJ1-5, with TRBD1 as a possible D gene (6 bases). This CDR3 comprises 16 residues. V was cut by 5 bases and J by 4 bases, with 18 bases left in between. Looked up from germline, CDR1 is LNHDA and CDR2 is SQIVND (reference sequence). The CDR3 sequence: CASSAQGFWGNQPQHF. CDR3 DNA: TGTGCCAGTAGTGCGCAGGGGTTTTGGGGGAATCAGCCCCAGCATTTT.